One and the same sample provided the 31 T cell receptor beta chains below, sequenced in a study of cytomegalovirus exposure and HLA in healthy donors. PCR amplification relied on 60 Vbeta primers (plus 13 Jbeta primers). Only in-frame clones appear in the TCRdb table, and some are missing; sequencing was by immunoSEQ multiplex PCR. The sample has roughly 130,000 clones, about 76% seen once; the top ten hold 6.6%. Material for sequencing was PBMCs. The receptors were gathered from a man aged 35 to 55 in good health and CMV-seropositive.

V usage is TRBV10-1 and J usage is TRBJ1-5; tentatively, D is TRBD1 (5 bases). V lost 8 bases, J lost 6 bases, and 11 bases lay in between. CDR1 and CDR2 from the germline V gene are WNHNN and SYGVQD (reference sequence). The CDR3 has 12 residues. The CDR3: CASGTGSQPQHF. The CDR3 nucleotides are TGCGCCAGCGGAACAGGTAGTCAGCCCCAGCATTTT.

The genes are TRBV6-1 and TRBJ2-4, with TRBD1 identical over 7 bases. The length of the CDR3 is 14 residues. The germline CDR1 and CDR2 sequences are MNHNS and SASEGT. V dropped 6 bases and J dropped 7; count of bases not matched to a gene: 9. CDR3 in amino acids: CASSPGTANNIQYF. For the CDR3, the DNA is TGTGCCAGCAGCCCCGGGACAGCAAATAACATTCAGTACTTC.

This clone was picked up a small number of times. The gene calls are TRBV9 and TRBJ2-7; unclear D gene. The CDR3 spans 16 residues. Trimming cost V 0 bases and J 5 bases, with 18 bases left between them. Germline CDR1 and CDR2: SGDLS and YYNGEE. The CDR3 is CASSVDPNVRSDEQYF. The CDR3 nucleotides read TGTGCCAGCAGCGTAGACCCCAATGTCCGCAGCGACGAGCAGTACTTC.

This chain joins TRBV5-1 and TRBJ1-1, with D possibly matching TRBD1 (5 bases). There are 12 residues in the CDR3. Germline V gives CDR1 SGHRS, CDR2 YFSETQ. Trimming took 3 bases from V and 10 from J, leaving 13 bases between them. The CDR3 DNA sequence: TGCGCCAGCAGCTCCTTAGGACATGCAGCTTTCTTT. Amino acids: CASSSLGHAAFF.

V gene TRBV5-1 combines with J gene TRBJ2-5; TRBD2 matches at 10 bases. Trimming cost V 4 bases and J 5 bases; bases outside gene matches: 5. CDR1 SGHRS and CDR2 YFSETQ come from the germline V gene. CDR3 length equals 14 residues. CDR3 in DNA: TGCGCCAGCAGCCCTAGCGGGAGTGGCGAGACCCAGTACTTC. This encodes CASSPSGSGETQYF.

The table lists this clone with a few counts. This chain links TRBV2 with TRBJ1-1; 9 bases align to TRBD1. The germline V gene has CDR1 SNHLY and CDR2 FYNNEI. The CDR3 has 14 residues. The junction had 1 base not matched to a gene; V was cut back by 4 bases and J by 1 base. The DNA of the CDR3 is TGTGCCAGCAGTGTGGGACAGGGGAACACTGAAGCTTTCTTT. As protein: CASSVGQGNTEAFF.

The J gene is TRBJ1-1, the V gene TRBV27; 7 positions match TRBD1. This CDR3 is 13 amino acids long. Per the germline V gene, CDR1 is MNHEY and CDR2 is SMNVEV (reference sequence). V trimming: 5 bases; J trimming: 3 bases; junction bases outside the gene matches: 3. The CDR3 nucleotides read TGTGCCAGCAGTACAGGGGTCGACACTGAAGCTTTCTTT. Translation: CASSTGVDTEAFF.

Regarding this clone: A junction end diverges from the germline sequence, so it may reflect a read error. This rearrangement joins TRBV7-6 to TRBJ2-7; TRBD2 agrees at 10 bases. There are 16 residues in the CDR3. Germline CDR1 SGHVS, CDR2 FNYEAQ. The CDR3 loop is CSSSSAGSGRTSEQYF. The CDR3 region has the DNA TGTTCCAGCAGCTCAGCGGGTAGCGGGAGGACCTCCGAGCAGTACTTC.

In this sample, this clone turned up a few times. The V and J genes are TRBV11-3 and TRBJ2-1, with TRBD1 matching 7 bases. CDR3 length equals 14 residues. Germline CDR1 SGHNT, CDR2 YENEEA. V lost 8 bases to trimming and J lost 4 bases; unmatched junction nucleotides: 8. CDR3 sequence reads: CASSPRDSYNEQFF. For the CDR3, the DNA is TGTGCCAGCTCTCCAAGGGACAGTTACAATGAGCAGTTCTTC.

The V and J genes are TRBV27 and TRBJ2-2; D perhaps matches TRBD1 (5 bases). Germline assignment: CDR1 MNHEY and CDR2 SMNVEV (reference sequence). CDR3 size: 13 residues. Trimming pared 3 bases from V and 7 bases from J, leaving 9 bases between. This chain's CDR3 is CASSFRVGGELFF. The CDR3 nucleotides are TGTGCCAGCAGTTTCAGGGTGGGCGGGGAGCTGTTTTTT.

In its sample, this clone was seen once. The chain combines TRBV5-4 with TRBJ2-7, with a tentative D call TRBD2 (6 bases). This CDR3 has 14 residues. Trimming took 4 bases from V and 2 from J, leaving 13 bases between them. Germline V gene sequence: CDR1 SGHNT, CDR2 YYREEE (reference sequence). The CDR3 is CASSHRDLPYEQYF. In DNA, the CDR3 is TGTGCCAGCAGCCACCGGGACTTACCCTACGAGCAGTACTTC.

This chain's CDR3 is CAWKMRGQGNYGYTF. Written as DNA, the CDR3 is TGTGCCTGGAAAATGCGGGGACAGGGCAACTATGGCTACACCTTC. The chain combines TRBV30 with TRBJ1-2; 9 nucleotides match TRBD1. The CDR3 covers 15 residues. V was clipped by 4 bases and J by 2 bases; unmatched bases: 8. Germline-derived CDR1 and CDR2 are GTSNPN and SVGIG (reference sequence).

This clone came up a few times. This chain uses TRBV18 with TRBJ1-2, with 9 nucleotides matching TRBD1. Germline V gene lookup returns CDR1 KGHSH and CDR2 LQKENI. There are 15 residues in the CDR3. The trim removed 0 bases at V and 5 bases at J, leaving 4 bases unmatched. CDR3 sequence: CASSPPGQGIYGYTF. Written as DNA, the CDR3 is TGTGCCAGCTCACCACCGGGACAGGGCATATATGGCTACACCTTC.

The V gene is TRBV10-3, the J gene TRBJ1-2; the D is unclear. With 4 bases removed from V and 7 bases from J, the gap between germline ends came to 13 bases. The germline CDR1 and CDR2 sequences are ENHRY and SYGVKD. The CDR3 sequence is 13 residues long. In DNA form, the CDR3 reads TGTGCCATCAGTGGGCCCTTGAGGCTTGGCTACACCTTC. It translates to CAISGPLRLGYTF.

The V and J genes are TRBV5-1 and TRBJ2-5; perhaps TRBD1 as D (5 bases). This CDR3 spans 15 amino acids. In germline, CDR1 is SGHRS, CDR2 YFSETQ. Trimming removed 4 bases at V and 5 bases at J, with 18 bases between. The CDR3 sequence is CASSPSGKAGETQYF. As DNA, the CDR3 is TGCGCCAGCAGCCCCTCAGGGAAGGCTGGTGAGACCCAGTACTTC.

The CDR3 DNA follows: TGTGCCAGCAGTGAGGGGCGAGGCAATGAGCAGTTCTTC. This encodes CASSEGRGNEQFF. The rearrangement links TRBV2 to TRBJ2-1, with D tentatively TRBD1 (5 bases). The V and J ends lost 3 bases and 6 bases respectively, with 9 bases between them. The CDR3 consists of 13 residues. Looked up from germline, CDR1 is SNHLY and CDR2 is FYNNEI.

This clone occurred a few times. The chain recombines TRBV2 with TRBJ1-5; the D is unclear. The CDR3 has 13 residues. Trimming cost V 4 bases and J 4 bases, with 8 bases left between them. CDR1 is SNHLY, CDR2 FYNNEI, per germline. CDR3 in amino acids: CASSVGRNQPQHF. The DNA for the CDR3 is TGTGCCAGCAGTGTGGGCAGAAATCAGCCCCAGCATTTT.

The J gene is TRBJ2-3, the V gene TRBV28; 10 bases are shared with TRBD2. The CDR3 loop spans 19 amino acids. CDR1 and CDR2 (germline): MDHEN, SYDVKM. With 2 bases clipped from V and 1 base from J, the junction kept 12 bases outside the gene matches. The CDR3 reads CASSLGRSGRAIGTDTQYF. Written as DNA, the CDR3 is TGTGCCAGCAGTTTAGGGCGGAGCGGGAGGGCGATAGGCACAGATACGCAGTATTTT.

The gene calls are TRBV27 and TRBJ1-5; the D gene is possibly TRBD1 (6 bases). Germline-derived CDR1 and CDR2 are MNHEY and SMNVEV (reference sequence). V gave up 5 bases and J gave up 6 bases, with 14 bases separating them. The CDR3 is 14 residues long. The DNA for the CDR3 is TGTGCCAGCAGTCCTAGGGGGGGATCTCAGCCCCAGCATTTT. Residues: CASSPRGGSQPQHF.

Only a few counts were recorded for this clone. This sequence joins TRBV18 and TRBJ2-3, with 7 bases aligning to TRBD1. The CDR3 extends over 15 amino acids. Looked up from germline, CDR1 is KGHSH and CDR2 is LQKENI. J lost 3 bases, V lost 5 bases, and 8 bases had no gene match. CDR3 DNA: TGTGCCAGCTCATCAGGACAGGTCGGGACAGATACGCAGTATTTT. It translates to CASSSGQVGTDTQYF.

A few counts support this clone. Additional DNA sequences in this sample encode the identical CDR3. The rearrangement uses TRBV12-5 and TRBJ2-5; D call uncertain. V dropped 7 bases and J dropped 5 bases, with 8 bases sitting between them. Germline V gives CDR1 LGHNT, CDR2 FRNRAP. CDR3 length: 11 amino acids. This chain's CDR3 is CASALEETQYF. DNA of the CDR3: TGTGCTAGTGCTCTTGAGGAGACCCAGTACTTC.

This sequence joins TRBV25-1 and TRBJ2-7, with 7 bases that match TRBD2. The CDR3 is 16 amino acids. V was clipped by 3 bases and J by 0 bases; unmatched bases: 8. Germline-derived CDR1 and CDR2 are MGHDK and SYGVNS. CDR3 bases: TGTGCCAGCAGTGAGACCGGGACTACAAGCTCCTACGAGCAGTACTTC. Translated, it gives CASSETGTTSSYEQYF.

The DNA for the CDR3 is TGTGCCAGCAGTTTCTGGCGGGAGACAGATACGCAGTATTTT. It encodes CASSFWRETDTQYF. The chain combines TRBV27 with TRBJ2-3; 7 bases match TRBD2. Germline-derived CDR1 and CDR2 are MNHEY and SMNVEV (reference sequence). V gave up 3 bases and J gave up 3 bases; unmatched junction bases: 3. This CDR3 is 14 amino acids long.

The chain uses TRBV27 and TRBJ2-5, with D possibly matching TRBD1 (5 bases). Germline V gene data show CDR1 as MNHEY and CDR2 as SMNVEV (reference sequence). The CDR3 extends over 15 amino acids. V shed 4 bases and J shed 5 bases, with 17 bases lying between them. The CDR3 loop reads CASSYQGSTRETQYF. The CDR3 DNA is TGTGCCAGCAGTTACCAGGGTTCCACCAGGGAGACCCAGTACTTC.

The rearrangement links TRBV27 to TRBJ2-2; 8 positions agree with TRBD1. Trimming at V came to 5 bases and at J to 6 bases, leaving 5 bases not matched to a gene. Germline CDR1 is MNHEY and CDR2 is SMNVEV (reference sequence). The CDR3 consists of 14 residues. This CDR3 is CASSQDRVAGELFF. CDR3 DNA: TGTGCCAGCAGTCAGGACAGGGTGGCCGGGGAGCTGTTTTTT.

This clone showed up just once. This chain connects TRBV19 to TRBJ1-1, with 7 bases fitting TRBD1. CDR3 length: 13 amino acids. The ends lost 10 bases at V and 1 base at J; junction bases unmatched: 6. Germline V gene lookup returns CDR1 LNHDA and CDR2 SQIVND (reference sequence). CDR3 region: CATTGAQNTEAFF. The CDR3 DNA follows: TGTGCCACCACAGGGGCCCAGAACACTGAAGCTTTCTTT. Supplemented by reference TRBV19 and TRBJ1-1, the full variable domain reads DGGITQSPKYLFRKEGQNVTLSCEQNLNHDAMYWYRQDPGQGLRLIYYSQIVNDFQKGDIAEGYSVSREKKESFPLTVTSAQKNPTAFYLCATTGAQNTEAFFGQGTRLTVV.

The rearrangement links TRBV6-1 to TRBJ1-1, with D unresolved. Trimming stripped 4 bases from V and 5 bases from J, with 14 bases between. The CDR3 totals 14 residues. The V gene's germline CDR1 is MNHNS and CDR2 SASEGT. CDR3 region: CASSAAGRTTEAFF. The CDR3 DNA reads as TGTGCCAGCAGTGCGGCCGGGAGAACGACTGAAGCTTTCTTT.

V gene TRBV7-6 combines with J gene TRBJ2-2, with 9 bases identical to TRBD2. The CDR3 has 16 residues. The germline V gene has CDR1 SGHVS and CDR2 FNYEAQ. Trimming at V came to 5 bases and at J to 1 base, leaving 5 bases not matched to a gene. DNA of the CDR3: TGTGCCAGCAGCGAGATACTAGCGGGGAACACCGGGGAGCTGTTTTTT. This gives the protein CASSEILAGNTGELFF.

This clone was picked up a small number of times. The chain carries TRBV5-5 and TRBJ1-4; TRBD1 matches at 9 bases. Germline V lookup: CDR1 SGHKS, CDR2 YYEKEE (reference sequence). The CDR3 spans 15 residues. With V trimmed by 4 bases and J by 7 bases, 8 bases remained unmatched. The CDR3 sequence is CASSNGPGQGEKLFF. In DNA, the CDR3 is TGTGCCAGCAGCAACGGACCGGGACAGGGTGAAAAACTGTTTTTT.

This chain joins TRBV15 and TRBJ1-1; D is perhaps TRBD1 (5 bases). Trimming left V 0 bases short and J 3 bases short, with 17 bases between. CDR3 size: 17 residues. In germline, CDR1 is LNHNV, CDR2 YYDKDF (reference sequence). The CDR3 is CATSRDLGAGRDTEAFF. The DNA of the CDR3 is TGTGCCACCAGCAGAGATCTCGGGGCAGGGAGGGACACTGAAGCTTTCTTT.

V is TRBV29-1 and J is TRBJ2-2; 7 nucleotides line up with TRBD1. The CDR3 is 15 amino acids. The V gene end was trimmed by 4 bases and the J gene end by 1 base; junction bases not matched to a gene: 6. Germline lookup yields CDR1 SQVTM and CDR2 ANQGSEA. CDR3: CSVAPGQRNTGELFF. In nucleotides, the CDR3 is TGCAGCGTTGCCCCGGGACAGAGGAACACCGGGGAGCTGTTTTTT.